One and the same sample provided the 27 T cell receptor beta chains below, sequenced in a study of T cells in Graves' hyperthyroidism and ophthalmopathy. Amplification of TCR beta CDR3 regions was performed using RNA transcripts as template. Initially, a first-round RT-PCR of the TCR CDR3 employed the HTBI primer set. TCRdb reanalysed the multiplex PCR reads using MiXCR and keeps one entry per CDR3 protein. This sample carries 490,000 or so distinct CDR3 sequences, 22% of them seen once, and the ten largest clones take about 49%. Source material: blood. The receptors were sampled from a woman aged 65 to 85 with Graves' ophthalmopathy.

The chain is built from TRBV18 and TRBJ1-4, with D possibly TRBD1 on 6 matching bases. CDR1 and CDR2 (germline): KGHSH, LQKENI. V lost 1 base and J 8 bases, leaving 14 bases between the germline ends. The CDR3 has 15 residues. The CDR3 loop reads CASSPRTLQGEKLFF. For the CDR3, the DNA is TGTGCCAGCTCACCACGCACACTCCAGGGGGAAAAACTGTTTTTT.

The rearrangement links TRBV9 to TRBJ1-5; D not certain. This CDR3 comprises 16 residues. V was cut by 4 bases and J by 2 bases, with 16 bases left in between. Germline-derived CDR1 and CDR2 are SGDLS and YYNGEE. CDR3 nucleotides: TGTGCCAGCAGCACCCGGGAGGACCGTGGCAATCAGCCCCAGCATTTT. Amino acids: CASSTREDRGNQPQHF.

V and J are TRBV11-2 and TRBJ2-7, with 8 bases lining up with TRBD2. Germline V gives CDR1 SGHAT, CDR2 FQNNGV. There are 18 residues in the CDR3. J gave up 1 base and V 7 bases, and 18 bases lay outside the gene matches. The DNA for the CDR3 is TGTGCCAGCAAAGCGGGGGACTGGCGGGTTGGAGGGTCCTACGAGCAGTACTTC. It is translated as CASKAGDWRVGGSYEQYF.

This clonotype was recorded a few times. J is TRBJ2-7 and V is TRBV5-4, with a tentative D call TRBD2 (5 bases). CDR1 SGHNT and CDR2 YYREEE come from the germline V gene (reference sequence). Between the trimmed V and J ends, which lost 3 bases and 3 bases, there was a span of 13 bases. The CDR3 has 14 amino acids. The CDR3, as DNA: TGTGCCAGCAGCTCACGGGGTGGGAACTACGAGCAGTACTTC. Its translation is CASSSRGGNYEQYF.

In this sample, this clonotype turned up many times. CDR3 loop: CASRGGPNTGELFF. The CDR3 DNA sequence: TGTGCCAGCAGAGGGGGTCCCAACACCGGGGAGCTGTTTTTT. This chain uses TRBV2 with TRBJ2-2, with D perhaps TRBD1 (6 bases). Trimming pared 6 bases from V and 2 bases from J, leaving 10 bases between. This CDR3 is built from 14 residues. From germline, CDR1 is SNHLY and CDR2 FYNNEI.

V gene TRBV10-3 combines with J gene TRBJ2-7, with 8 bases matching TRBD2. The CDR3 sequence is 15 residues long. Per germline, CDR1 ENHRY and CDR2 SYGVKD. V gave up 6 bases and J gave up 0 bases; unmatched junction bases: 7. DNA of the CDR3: TGTGCCATCAGCCTGATAGCGGGGAGCTCCTACGAGCAGTACTTC. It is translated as CAISLIAGSSYEQYF.

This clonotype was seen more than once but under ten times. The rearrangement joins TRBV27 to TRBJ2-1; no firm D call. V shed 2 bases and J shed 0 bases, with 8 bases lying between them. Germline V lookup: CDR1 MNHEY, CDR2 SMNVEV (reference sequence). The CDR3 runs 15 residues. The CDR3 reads CASSLAKSSYNEQFF. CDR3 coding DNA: TGTGCCAGCAGTTTAGCGAAGAGCTCCTACAATGAGCAGTTCTTC.

The DNA for the CDR3 is TGCAGTGCCATGACTAGCGGGAGGCGAACTACGAGGGGAGAGACCCAGTTCTTC. Translated, it gives CSAMTSGRRTTRGETQFF. This chain uses TRBV20-1 with TRBJ2-5; TRBD2 matches at 13 bases. The DNA matches TRBJ2-1 better at its end, which makes the J call doubtful. Germline V gene sequence: CDR1 DFQATT, CDR2 SNEGSKA (reference sequence). There are 18 residues in the CDR3.

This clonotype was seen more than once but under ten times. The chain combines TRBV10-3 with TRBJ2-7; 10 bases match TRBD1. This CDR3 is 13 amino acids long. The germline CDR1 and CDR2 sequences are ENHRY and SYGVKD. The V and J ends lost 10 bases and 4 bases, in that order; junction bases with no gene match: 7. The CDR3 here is CATGQGIRYEQYF. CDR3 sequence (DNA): TGTGCCACGGGACAGGGGATTCGGTACGAGCAGTACTTC.

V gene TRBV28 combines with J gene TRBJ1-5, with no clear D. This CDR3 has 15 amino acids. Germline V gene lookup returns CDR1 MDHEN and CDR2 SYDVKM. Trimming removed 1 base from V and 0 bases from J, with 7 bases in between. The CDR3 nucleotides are TGTGCCAGCAGTTTATATGGCTATAGCAATCAGCCCCAGCATTTT. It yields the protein CASSLYGYSNQPQHF.

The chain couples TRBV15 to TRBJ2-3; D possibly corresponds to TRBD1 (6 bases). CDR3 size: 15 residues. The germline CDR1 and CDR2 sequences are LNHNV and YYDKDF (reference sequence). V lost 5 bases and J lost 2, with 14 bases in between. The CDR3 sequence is CATSPQGLITDTQYF. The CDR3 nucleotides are TGTGCCACCAGCCCTCAGGGGCTGATCACAGATACGCAGTATTTT.

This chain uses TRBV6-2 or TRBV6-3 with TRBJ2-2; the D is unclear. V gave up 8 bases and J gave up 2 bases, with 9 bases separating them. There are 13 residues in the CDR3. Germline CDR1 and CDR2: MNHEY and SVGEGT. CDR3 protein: CASLKVNTGELFF. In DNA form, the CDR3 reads TGTGCCAGCCTAAAGGTTAACACCGGGGAGCTGTTTTTT.

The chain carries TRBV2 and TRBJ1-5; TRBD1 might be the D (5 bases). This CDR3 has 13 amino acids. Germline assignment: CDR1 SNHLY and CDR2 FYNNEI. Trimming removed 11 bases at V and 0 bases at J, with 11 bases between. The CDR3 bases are TGTGCCGGGGGTTCGGATAGCAATCAGCCCCAGCATTTT. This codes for CAGGSDSNQPQHF.

In DNA form, the CDR3 reads TGTGCCAGCGGACAGGGCTATAGCAATCAGCCCCAGCATTTT. Translating gives CASGQGYSNQPQHF. The chain recombines TRBV6-1 with TRBJ1-5; 8 bases map to TRBD1. The J segment lost 0 bases and the V segment lost 8 bases, leaving 3 bases of the junction unmatched. This CDR3 is built from 14 residues. Germline V CDR1 and CDR2: MNHNS, SASEGT.

The CDR3: CASSLGSGNQETQYF. CDR3 nucleotides: TGCGCCAGCAGCTTAGGCAGCGGGAACCAAGAGACCCAGTACTTC. This chain links TRBV5-1 with TRBJ2-5; 7 bases are shared with TRBD2. Germline lookup yields CDR1 SGHRS and CDR2 YFSETQ. J was trimmed by 0 bases and V by 2 bases; bases with no gene match: 4. This CDR3 has 15 amino acids. Supplemented by reference TRBV5-1 and TRBJ2-5, the full variable domain reads KAGVTQTPRYLIKTRGQQVTLSCSPISGHRSVSWYQQTPGQGLQFLFEYFSETQRNKGNFPGRFSGRQFSNSRSEMNVSTLELGDSALYLCASSLGSGNQETQYFGPGTRLLVL.

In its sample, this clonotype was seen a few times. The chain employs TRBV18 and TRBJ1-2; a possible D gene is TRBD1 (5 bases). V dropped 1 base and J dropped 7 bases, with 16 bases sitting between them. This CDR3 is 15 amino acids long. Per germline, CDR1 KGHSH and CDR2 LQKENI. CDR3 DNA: TGTGCCAGCTCACCACGGGTGGGTGTCGACAGTGGCTACACCTTC. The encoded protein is CASSPRVGVDSGYTF.

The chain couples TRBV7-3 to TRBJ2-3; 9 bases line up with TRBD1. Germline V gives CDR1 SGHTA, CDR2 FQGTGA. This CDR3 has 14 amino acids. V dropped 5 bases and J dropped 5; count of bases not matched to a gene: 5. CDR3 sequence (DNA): TGTGCCAGCAGCCTGGACAGGGGAAAAGATACGCAGTATTTT. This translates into CASSLDRGKDTQYF.

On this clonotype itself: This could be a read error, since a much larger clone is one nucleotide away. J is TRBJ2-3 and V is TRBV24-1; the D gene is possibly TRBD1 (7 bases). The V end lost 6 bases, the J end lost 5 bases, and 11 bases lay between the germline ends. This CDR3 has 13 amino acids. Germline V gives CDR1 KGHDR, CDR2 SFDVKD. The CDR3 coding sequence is TGTGCCACCAGTCCTCAGGGGGGAGATACGCAGTATTTT. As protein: CATSPQGGDTQYF.

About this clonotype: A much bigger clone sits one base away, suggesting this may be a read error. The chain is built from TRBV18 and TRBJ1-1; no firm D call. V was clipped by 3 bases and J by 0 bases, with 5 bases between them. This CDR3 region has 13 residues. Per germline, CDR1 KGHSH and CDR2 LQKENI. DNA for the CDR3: TGTGCCAGCTCACCTAATTTGAACACTGAAGCTTTCTTT. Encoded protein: CASSPNLNTEAFF.

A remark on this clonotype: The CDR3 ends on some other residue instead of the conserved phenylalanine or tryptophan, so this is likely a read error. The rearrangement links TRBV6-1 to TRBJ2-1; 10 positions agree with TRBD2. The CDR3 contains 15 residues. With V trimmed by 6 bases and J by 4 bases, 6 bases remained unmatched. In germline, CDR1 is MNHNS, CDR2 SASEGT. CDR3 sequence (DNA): TGTGCCAGCAGGCTTCTAGCGGGAGAATACAATGAGCAGTTCCTC. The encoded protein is CASRLLAGEYNEQFL.

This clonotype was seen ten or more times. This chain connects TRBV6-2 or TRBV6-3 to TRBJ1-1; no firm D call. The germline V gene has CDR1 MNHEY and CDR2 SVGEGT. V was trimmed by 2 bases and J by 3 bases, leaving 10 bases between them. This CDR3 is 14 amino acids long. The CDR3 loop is CASSYKGRDTEAFF. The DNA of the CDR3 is TGTGCCAGCAGTTACAAGGGAAGGGACACTGAAGCTTTCTTT.

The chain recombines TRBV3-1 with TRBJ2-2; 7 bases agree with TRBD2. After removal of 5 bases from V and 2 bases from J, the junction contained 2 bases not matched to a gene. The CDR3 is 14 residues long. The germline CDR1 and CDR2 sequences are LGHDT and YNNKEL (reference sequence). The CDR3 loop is CASSGGLNTGELFF. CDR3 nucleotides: TGTGCCAGCAGCGGGGGACTAAACACCGGGGAGCTGTTTTTT. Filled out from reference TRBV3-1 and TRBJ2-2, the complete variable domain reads DTAVSQTPKYLVTQMGNDKSIKCEQNLGHDTMYWYKQDSKKFLKIMFSYNNKELIINETVPNRFSPKSPDKAHLNLHINSLELGDSAVYFCASSGGLNTGELFFGEGSRLTVL.

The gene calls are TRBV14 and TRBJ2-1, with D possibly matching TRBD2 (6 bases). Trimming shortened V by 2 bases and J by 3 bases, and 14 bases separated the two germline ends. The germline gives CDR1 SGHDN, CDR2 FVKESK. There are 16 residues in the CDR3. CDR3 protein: CASSQRRDSIYNEQFF. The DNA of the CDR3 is TGTGCCAGCAGCCAACGTCGGGACTCCATCTACAATGAGCAGTTCTTC.

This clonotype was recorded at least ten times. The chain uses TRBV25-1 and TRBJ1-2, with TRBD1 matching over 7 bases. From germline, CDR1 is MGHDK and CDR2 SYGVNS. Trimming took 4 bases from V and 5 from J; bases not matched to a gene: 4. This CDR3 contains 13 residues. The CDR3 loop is CASSVAGGYGYTF. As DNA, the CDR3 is TGTGCCAGCAGTGTAGCAGGGGGATATGGCTACACCTTC.

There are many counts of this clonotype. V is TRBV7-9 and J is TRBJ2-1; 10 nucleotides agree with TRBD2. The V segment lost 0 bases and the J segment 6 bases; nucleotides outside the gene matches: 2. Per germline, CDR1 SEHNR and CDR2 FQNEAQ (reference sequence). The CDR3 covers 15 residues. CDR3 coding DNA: TGTGCCAGCAGCTTAGCCCTAGCGGGAGTCAATGAGCAGTTCTTC. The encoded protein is CASSLALAGVNEQFF.

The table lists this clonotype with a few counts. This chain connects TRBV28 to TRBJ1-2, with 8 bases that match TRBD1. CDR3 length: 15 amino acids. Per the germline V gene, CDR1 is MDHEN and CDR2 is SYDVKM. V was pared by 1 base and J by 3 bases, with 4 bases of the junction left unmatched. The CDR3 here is CASSLYRGAHYGYTF. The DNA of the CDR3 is TGTGCCAGCAGTTTATACAGGGGGGCTCACTATGGCTACACCTTC.

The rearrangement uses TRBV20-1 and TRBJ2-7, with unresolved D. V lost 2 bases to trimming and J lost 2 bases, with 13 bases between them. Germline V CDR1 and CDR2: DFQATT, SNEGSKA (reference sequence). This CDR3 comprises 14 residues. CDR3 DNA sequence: TGCAGTGCTAGAACCCCTCGACGAACCTACGAGCAGTACTTC. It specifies CSARTPRRTYEQYF.